This entry lists 23 T cell receptor beta chains sequenced from one sample in a study of radiation and T cells in renal cell carcinoma. The time point is: baseline pretreatment blood. Specified treatment: 15 Gy SBRT to primary tumor, nephrectomy 4 weeks later. The repertoire was sequenced with immunoSEQ multiplex PCR; TCRdb's copy has only in-frame clones and lacks some. In the table there are 120,000 to 150,000 clones, about 87% of which are singletons. Sequencing used blood, obtained from a patient whose treatment included radiotherapy and nephrectomy. Source of these receptors: a woman between 65 and 79 years old with renal cell carcinoma.

The V and J genes are TRBV6-5 and TRBJ2-7; 11 positions agree with TRBD2. The CDR3 length is 14 residues. Trimming cost V 4 bases and J 7 bases; bases outside gene matches: 6. Germline V gene lookup returns CDR1 MNHEY and CDR2 SVGAGI. CDR3 DNA sequence: TGTGCCAGCAGTTCTAGCGGGGGGCCCCGAGAGCAGTACTTC. Encoded protein: CASSSSGGPREQYF.

The chain links TRBV19 to TRBJ2-5, with a possible D match to TRBD1 (6 bases). From germline, CDR1 is LNHDA and CDR2 SQIVND (reference sequence). V lost 6 bases to trimming and J lost 5 bases, with 16 bases between them. This CDR3 is 14 amino acids long. CDR3 nucleotide sequence: TGTGCCAGTAGAAACAAACAGGGAGCTGAGACCCAGTACTTC. Translation: CASRNKQGAETQYF. The full variable domain, completed using reference TRBV19 and TRBJ2-5, is DGGITQSPKYLFRKEGQNVTLSCEQNLNHDAMYWYRQDPGQGLRLIYYSQIVNDFQKGDIAEGYSVSREKKESFPLTVTSAQKNPTAFYLCASRNKQGAETQYFGPGTRLLVL.

This chain joins TRBV9 and TRBJ2-1; D unresolved. Trimming left V 5 bases short and J 10 bases short, with 13 bases between. The CDR3 sequence is 12 residues long. Germline V gives CDR1 SGDLS, CDR2 YYNGEE. DNA for the CDR3: TGTGCCAGCAGTGACCACCTTTCGGAGCAGTTCTTC. It is translated as CASSDHLSEQFF.

The V call is TRBV2, the J call TRBJ1-2; the D is unclear. Per the germline V gene, CDR1 is SNHLY and CDR2 is FYNNEI. The germline V and J ends were trimmed by 8 bases and 4 bases, with 11 bases remaining between them. This CDR3 is 12 amino acids long. The CDR3 reads CASHARGYGYTF. DNA for the CDR3: TGTGCCAGCCACGCTCGAGGCTATGGCTACACCTTC.

The chain has TRBV7-2 and TRBJ2-2, with D maybe TRBD1 (5 bases). Germline CDR1 is SGHTA and CDR2 is FQGNSA. V gave up 2 bases and J gave up 7 bases, with 8 bases separating them. The CDR3 covers 13 residues. The CDR3 sequence is CASSLHDSGELFF. The CDR3 region has the DNA TGTGCCAGCAGCTTACACGACAGCGGGGAGCTGTTTTTT. Full variable domain (outside the CDR3, taken from reference TRBV7-2 and TRBJ2-2): GAGVSQSPSNKVTEKGKDVELRCDPISGHTALYWYRQSLGQGLEFLIYFQGNSAPDKSGLPSDRFSAERTGGSVSTLTIQRTQQEDSAVYLCASSLHDSGELFFGEGSRLTVL.

This CDR3 reads CSVEGDGGYEQYF. CDR3 in DNA: TGCAGCGTTGAAGGAGACGGAGGCTACGAGCAGTACTTC. J is TRBJ2-7 and V is TRBV29-1, with D perhaps TRBD2 (5 bases). The germline V gene encodes CDR1 SQVTM and CDR2 ANQGSEA. The CDR3 extends over 13 amino acids. Between the trimmed V and J ends, which lost 1 base and 3 bases, there was a span of 10 bases.

This rearrangement joins TRBV29-1 to TRBJ2-6; D possibly corresponds to TRBD2 (6 bases). The length of the CDR3 is 15 residues. Looked up from germline, CDR1 is SQVTM and CDR2 is ANQGSEA. Trimming shortened V by 6 bases and J by 0 bases, and 12 bases separated the two germline ends. CDR3 region: CSVPGSLSGANVLTF. The CDR3 DNA is TGCAGCGTCCCCGGGAGCCTCTCTGGGGCCAACGTCCTGACTTTC.

The chain has TRBV10-3 and TRBJ2-3; 13 nucleotides agree with TRBD2. Germline loops: CDR1 ENHRY, CDR2 SYGVKD. The CDR3 consists of 16 residues. The V gene end was trimmed by 2 bases and the J gene end by 1 base; junction bases not matched to a gene: 0. CDR3 DNA: TGTGCCATCAGTGAGGGGACTAGCGGGGGCACAGATACGCAGTATTTT. This codes for CAISEGTSGGTDTQYF.

The chain combines TRBV11-3 with TRBJ2-7, with 9 bases lining up with TRBD1. V was clipped by 1 base and J by 8 bases; unmatched bases: 3. The CDR3 is 13 residues long. CDR1 is SGHNT, CDR2 YENEEA, per germline. In DNA, the CDR3 is TGTGCCAGCAGCTTAGGAACAGGGGGCCAGCAGTACTTC. Translation gives CASSLGTGGQQYF.

The chain employs TRBV7-2 and TRBJ2-1, with 7 bases matching TRBD1. Germline-derived CDR1 and CDR2 are SGHTA and FQGNSA. The V and J ends lost 5 bases and 2 bases, in that order; junction bases with no gene match: 6. This CDR3 region has 15 residues. CDR3 DNA: TGTGCCAGCAGCGCCCGACAGGGTGCCTACAATGAGCAGTTCTTC. As protein: CASSARQGAYNEQFF.

The chain couples TRBV15 to TRBJ2-2; D not resolved. CDR3 length: 12 residues. Deletions cut 4 bases from V and 3 bases from J, with 3 bases between. Germline assignment: CDR1 LNHNV and CDR2 YYDKDF (reference sequence). The CDR3: CATSIHTGELFF. The CDR3 region has the DNA TGTGCCACCAGCATACACACCGGGGAGCTGTTTTTT.

This rearrangement joins TRBV6-5 to TRBJ1-1; D not certain. The germline gives CDR1 MNHEY, CDR2 SVGAGI. V was shortened by 0 bases and J by 6 bases, with 2 bases between the two germline ends. The CDR3 spans 11 residues. The CDR3 bases are TGTGCCAGCAGTTACTCGGCTGAAGCTTTCTTT. Translating gives CASSYSAEAFF.

The rearrangement links TRBV2 to TRBJ1-1, with 7 bases fitting TRBD1. The junction had 9 bases not matched to a gene; V was cut back by 7 bases and J by 4 bases. Germline V gives CDR1 SNHLY, CDR2 FYNNEI. This CDR3 contains 14 residues. CDR3 region: CASTPRQGRTEAFF. The CDR3 region has the DNA TGTGCCAGCACCCCCCGACAGGGCCGCACTGAAGCTTTCTTT. Full variable domain (missing parts from reference TRBV2 and TRBJ1-1): EPEVTQTPSHQVTQMGQEVILRCVPISNHLYFYWYRQILGQKVEFLVSFYNNEISEKSEIFDDQFSVERPDGSNFTLKIRSTKLEDSAMYFCASTPRQGRTEAFFGQGTRLTVV.

V and J are TRBV6-5 and TRBJ1-1, with 8 bases lining up with TRBD1. This CDR3 contains 13 residues. CDR1 and CDR2 from the germline V gene are MNHEY and SVGAGI. The junction had 5 bases not matched to a gene; V was cut back by 7 bases and J by 4 bases. The CDR3 loop is CASIQGASTEAFF. Written as DNA, the CDR3 is TGTGCCAGCATCCAGGGGGCTAGCACTGAAGCTTTCTTT.

The chain joins TRBV14 to TRBJ2-6, with no clear D. Trimming stripped 0 bases from V and 4 bases from J, with 7 bases between. CDR3 length equals 15 residues. In germline, CDR1 is SGHDN, CDR2 FVKESK. This CDR3 is CASSQDWRGANVLTF. The CDR3 region has the DNA TGTGCCAGCAGCCAAGACTGGCGAGGGGCCAACGTCCTGACTTTC.

The J gene is TRBJ1-2, the V gene TRBV19; no reliable D call. V lost 10 bases, J lost 4 bases, and 22 bases lay in between. There are 15 residues in the CDR3. Germline CDR1 and CDR2: LNHDA and SQIVND (reference sequence). The CDR3 protein is CATSYKGDTLYGYTF. The CDR3 nucleotides read TGTGCCACTTCTTACAAGGGAGACACCCTCTATGGCTACACCTTC.

J is TRBJ1-2 and V is TRBV29-1, with D hard to call. V was trimmed by 3 bases and J by 14 bases, leaving 13 bases between them. The CDR3 is 10 residues long. The germline CDR1 and CDR2 sequences are SQVTM and ANQGSEA. The CDR3 DNA sequence: TGCAGCGTTGAGGGAACGGACGCAACCTTC. Translation gives CSVEGTDATF.

The chain carries TRBV13 and TRBJ1-2; D not certain. Germline CDR1 reads PRHDT; CDR2 reads FYEKMQ (reference sequence). This CDR3 has 14 residues. Between the trimmed V and J ends, which lost 7 bases and 3 bases, there was a span of 15 bases. The CDR3, as DNA: TGTGCCAGCACCCCGAGGAAGGGCGACTATGGCTACACCTTC. As protein: CASTPRKGDYGYTF.

This clone came up once. This sequence joins TRBV6-1 and TRBJ2-7, with 10 bases aligning to TRBD1. V was clipped by 6 bases and J by 5 bases; unmatched bases: 7. Germline V gene sequence: CDR1 MNHNS, CDR2 SASEGT. The CDR3 sequence is 14 residues long. This chain's CDR3 is CASRGDRGRNEQYF. In DNA, the CDR3 is TGTGCCAGCAGGGGGGACAGGGGTAGAAACGAGCAGTACTTC.

The chain has TRBV27 and TRBJ1-2; no definite D call. The germline V and J ends were trimmed by 3 bases and 5 bases, with 19 bases remaining between them. The CDR3 contains 16 residues. Germline assignment: CDR1 MNHEY and CDR2 SMNVEV (reference sequence). Here the CDR3 DNA reads TGTGCCAGCAGTTTTCGATCGGGGAAGGCGGCGTATGGCTACACCTTC. Its protein is CASSFRSGKAAYGYTF.

The rearrangement joins TRBV11-3 to TRBJ2-2; D remains unclear. Trimming cost V 0 bases and J 6 bases, with 11 bases left between them. This CDR3 comprises 15 residues. Germline V lookup: CDR1 SGHNT, CDR2 YENEEA. CDR3 bases: TGTGCCAGCAGCTTAGATAGTATACTGGCCGGGGAGCTGTTTTTT. Amino acids: CASSLDSILAGELFF.

In its sample, this clone was seen once. The chain combines TRBV10-1 with TRBJ2-1, with no clear D. The CDR3 sequence is 14 residues long. V was cut by 0 bases and J by 6 bases, with 9 bases left in between. The V gene's germline CDR1 is WNHNN and CDR2 SYGVQD (reference sequence). The CDR3 DNA sequence: TGCGCCAGCAGTGAGTCGCCTAGACGCAATGAGCAGTTCTTC. Protein sequence: CASSESPRRNEQFF.

This clone was counted between two and nine times. The V and J genes are TRBV6-5 and TRBJ1-1; D possibly corresponds to TRBD1 (6 bases). This CDR3 has 11 amino acids. V lost 5 bases and J 6 bases, leaving 7 bases between the germline ends. Germline loops: CDR1 MNHEY, CDR2 SVGAGI. The CDR3 spells CASSRGPEAFF. In DNA form, the CDR3 reads TGTGCCAGCAGTCGGGGGCCTGAAGCTTTCTTT.